A selection of T cell receptor beta chains follows, all from one sample in a study of cytomegalovirus exposure and HLA in healthy donors. Profiling relied on immunoSEQ multiplex PCR, and the TCRdb table lists in-frame clones only, not all of them. This table has 150,000 or so clones, around 75% appearing once. Sequencing was performed on PBMCs. The origin of the receptors is a man aged 30 to 45 in good health and CMV-seropositive. Both conserved end residues are trimmed from each CDR3. Expanded clones are given a class, and other clones once, few, many or no size at all.

cdr3_aa j_call clone_size v_call
ASSLLAGGEQF TRBJ2-1 NA TRBV5-1
ATSRDQGSNTIY TRBJ1-3 NA TRBV15
ASSNLGDGGPGYT TRBJ1-2 NA TRBV7-9
ASSRADVSYEQY TRBJ2-7 NA TRBV7-9
AISPPVSEAF TRBJ1-1 NA TRBV10-3
ASSLTGDYGYT TRBJ1-2 few TRBV5-4
ASEQAHYNEQF TRBJ2-1 NA TRBV12-5
ASSLEAGNGYT TRBJ1-2 NA TRBV5-1
ASSQGRLKAF TRBJ1-1 NA TRBV7-2
ASLETPYNEQF TRBJ2-1 once TRBV2
ASSTGQGRNTIY TRBJ1-3 NA TRBV6-5
ASSFGQGAGYT TRBJ1-2 NA TRBV6-5
ASSLGPQGSGYVYT TRBJ1-2 NA TRBV5-1
ASSPTGGMGPQH TRBJ1-5 NA TRBV5-1
ASSLSGGNQPQH TRBJ1-5 NA TRBV9
ASRRSRDRDSPLH TRBJ1-6 once TRBV19
ASSSQYTDTQY TRBJ2-3 NA TRBV19
ASRYSNQPQH TRBJ1-5 NA TRBV28
ASSVSLTGTSQPQH TRBJ1-5 NA TRBV19
ASSLEGRGQETQY TRBJ2-5 NA TRBV27
ASSQERRQAAYGYT TRBJ1-2 NA TRBV4-3
ASSLGTDADTQY TRBJ2-3 few TRBV7-9
ASSRPTESTDTQY TRBJ2-3 once TRBV4-1
ASSMALAGGWDEQF TRBJ2-1 NA TRBV19
ASSVPWRGTSTDTQY TRBJ2-3 NA TRBV2
ASSLQAQDYYEQY TRBJ2-7 NA TRBV7-2
ASSQDRGGRRNQPQH TRBJ1-5 NA TRBV4-3
ASSDGTTDTQY TRBJ2-3 NA TRBV6-4
ASSPFLAQGAVGYT TRBJ1-2 NA TRBV5-4
SAVGTGYEQY NA NA TRBV29-1
ASSSGLNTEAF TRBJ1-1 few TRBV5-6